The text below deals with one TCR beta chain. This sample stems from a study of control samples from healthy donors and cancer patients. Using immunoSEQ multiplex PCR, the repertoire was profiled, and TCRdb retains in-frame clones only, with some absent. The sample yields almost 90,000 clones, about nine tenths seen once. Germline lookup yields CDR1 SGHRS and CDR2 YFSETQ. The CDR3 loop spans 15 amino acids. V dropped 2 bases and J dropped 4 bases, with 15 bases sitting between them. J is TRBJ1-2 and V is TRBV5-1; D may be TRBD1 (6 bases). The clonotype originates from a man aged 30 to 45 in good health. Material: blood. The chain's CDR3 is CASSFGRGQGYGYTF. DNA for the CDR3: TGCGCCAGCAGCTTCGGGCGGGGGCAAGGCTATGGCTACACCTTC.